There are many counts of the clone carrying this T cell receptor (beta chain). What it binds is unknown. The data derive from a study of T cells after yellow fever vaccination. Looked up from germline, CDR1 is LNHNV and CDR2 is YYDKDF (reference sequence). The V and J ends lost 5 bases and 4 bases respectively, with 11 bases between them. This CDR3 is 13 amino acids long. TCRdb redid the calling of the 5' RACE reads with MiXCR, one entry per CDR3 protein. This table has a few hundred thousand distinct CDR3 sequences, 3.5% to 5% appearing once. Points from the study as a whole: Faster peaking, at day 5 versus 15, marked a secondary response that was weaker. There was a small share of clonotypes that showed up in both the CD4 and CD8 compartments. After the booster, 95% to 98% of CD4 and more than 85% of CD8 primary-response clones were re-detected. Repertoires sorted by FACS could include abundant clonotypes that are contaminants from the bulk population.

The clonotype comes from a man younger than 35 who received the YFV17D yellow fever vaccine. The chain links TRBV15 to TRBJ2-5, with D perhaps TRBD1 or TRBD2 (6 bases each). Material: PBMCs, obtained 15 days after the yellow fever booster vaccination. The CDR3 protein is CATSVQGGETQYF. In DNA form, the CDR3 reads TGTGCCACCAGCGTACAGGGAGGAGAGACCCAGTACTTC.